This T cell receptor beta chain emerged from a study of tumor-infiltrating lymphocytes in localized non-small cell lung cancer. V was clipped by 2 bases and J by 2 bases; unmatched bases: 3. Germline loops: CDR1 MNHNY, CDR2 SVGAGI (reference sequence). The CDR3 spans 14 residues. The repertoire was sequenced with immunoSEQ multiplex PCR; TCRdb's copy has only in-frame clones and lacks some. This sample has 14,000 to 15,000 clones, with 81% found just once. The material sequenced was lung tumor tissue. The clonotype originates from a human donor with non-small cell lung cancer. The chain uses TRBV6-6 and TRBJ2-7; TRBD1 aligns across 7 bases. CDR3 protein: CASSYATGPYEQYF. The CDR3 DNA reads TGTGCCAGCAGTTACGCGACAGGGCCCTACGAGCAGTACTTC.